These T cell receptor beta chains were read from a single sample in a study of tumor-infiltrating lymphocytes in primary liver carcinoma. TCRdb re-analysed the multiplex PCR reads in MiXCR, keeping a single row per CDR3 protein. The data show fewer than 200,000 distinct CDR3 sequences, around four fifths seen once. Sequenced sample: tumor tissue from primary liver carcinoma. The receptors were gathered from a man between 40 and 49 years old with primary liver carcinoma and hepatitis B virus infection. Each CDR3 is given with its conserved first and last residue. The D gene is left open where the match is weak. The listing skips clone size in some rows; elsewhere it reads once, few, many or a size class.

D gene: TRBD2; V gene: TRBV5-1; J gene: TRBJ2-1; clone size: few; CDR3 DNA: TGCGCCAGCAGCTTGGGGGGGACTAGCGGGACCCCTACTCGCTACATTGAGCAGTTCTTC; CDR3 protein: CASSLGGTSGTPTRYIEQFF
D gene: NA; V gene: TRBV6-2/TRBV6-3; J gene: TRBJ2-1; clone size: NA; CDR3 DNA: TGTGCCAGCAGATCCCGCGCAGAAGTATTCGATGAGCAGTTCTTC; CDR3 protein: CASRSRAEVFDEQFF
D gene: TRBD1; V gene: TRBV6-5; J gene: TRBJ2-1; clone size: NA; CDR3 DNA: TGTGCCTGCAGGAGCACCGGGACAGCCTCCTACAATGAGCAGTCCTTC; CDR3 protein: CACRSTGTASYNEQSF
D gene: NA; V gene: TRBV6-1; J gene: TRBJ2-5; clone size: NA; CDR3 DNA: TGTGCCAGCAGCCCCGAGAGTGGTATGGTACAGACCCAGTACTTC; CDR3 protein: CASSPESGMVQTQYF
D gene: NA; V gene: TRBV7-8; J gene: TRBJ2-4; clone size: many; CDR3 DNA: TGTGCCAGCAGCTTAGCGGGGGAGAACATTCAGTACTTC; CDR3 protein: CASSLAGENIQYF
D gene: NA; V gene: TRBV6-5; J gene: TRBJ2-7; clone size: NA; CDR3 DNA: TGTGTCAGCACCCGCCGCAGCCCGCCGTCCTACGAGCAGTACTTC; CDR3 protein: CVSTRRSPPSYEQYF
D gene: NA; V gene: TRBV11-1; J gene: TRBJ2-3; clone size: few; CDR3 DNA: TGTGCCAGCAGTTCTGGGGGAAGCTCTGTTAGAGCCCGCACAGATACGCAGTATTTC; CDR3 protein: CASSSGGSSVRARTDTQYF
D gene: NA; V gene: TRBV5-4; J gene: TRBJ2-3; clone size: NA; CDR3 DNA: TGTGCCAACAGCTTAACGGGGGGCTTACATACGCAGTATTTT; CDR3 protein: CANSLTGGLHTQYF
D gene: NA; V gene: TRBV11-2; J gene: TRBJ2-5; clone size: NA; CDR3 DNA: TGTGCCAGCAGCTCCCGGTTAGCCCCAGGGGTAACCCAGTACTTC; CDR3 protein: CASSSRLAPGVTQYF
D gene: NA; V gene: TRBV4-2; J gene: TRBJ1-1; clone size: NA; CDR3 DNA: TGTGCCAGCAGCCAAGATCGCGGGAACATTGGAGCTTTCTTT; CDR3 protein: CASSQDRGNIGAFF
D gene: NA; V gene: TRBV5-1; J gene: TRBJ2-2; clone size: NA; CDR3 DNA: TGCGCGAGCAGCCCCGCCGTGAACACCTGGGAGCTGTTTTTT; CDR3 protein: CASSPAVNTWELFF
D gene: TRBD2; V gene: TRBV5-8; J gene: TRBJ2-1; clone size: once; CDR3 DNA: TGTGTCAGCAGCTCGGGACTAGCTGGATTATACAATGAGCAGTTCTTC; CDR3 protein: CVSSSGLAGLYNEQFF
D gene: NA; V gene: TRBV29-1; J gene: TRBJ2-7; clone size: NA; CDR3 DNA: TGCAGTGTACAAGTTACACGTGGCGAGGGCGAGCAGTACTTC; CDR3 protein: CSVQVTRGEGEQYF
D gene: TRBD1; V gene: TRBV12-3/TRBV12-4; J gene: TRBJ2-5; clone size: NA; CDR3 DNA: TGTGCCAGCAGAGCCGATGGGACAAGGGGGCAGACCCAGTACTTC; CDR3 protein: CASRADGTRGQTQYF
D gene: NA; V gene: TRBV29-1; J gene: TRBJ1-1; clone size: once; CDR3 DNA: TGTAACGTTGGGGCGGGGTGGGGTATGAACACTGAAGCTTTCTTT; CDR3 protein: CNVGAGWGMNTEAFF
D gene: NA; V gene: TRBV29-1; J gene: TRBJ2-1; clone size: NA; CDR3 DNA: TGCAGCGTTCGGAACTATGCAAAGAATGAGCAATTCTTC; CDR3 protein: CSVRNYAKNEQFF
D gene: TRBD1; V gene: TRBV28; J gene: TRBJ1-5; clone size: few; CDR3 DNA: TGTGCCAGCACCATTAACCGGGACAGAGGTGACCAGCCCCAGCATTTT; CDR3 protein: CASTINRDRGDQPQHF
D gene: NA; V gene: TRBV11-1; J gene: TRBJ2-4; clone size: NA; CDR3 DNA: TGTGCCAGCAGCTTTCCCGGGATTAGCGTGACCAAAAACATTCAATATTTC; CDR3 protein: CASSFPGISVTKNIQYF
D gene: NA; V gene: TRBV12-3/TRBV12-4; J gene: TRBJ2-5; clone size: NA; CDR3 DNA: TGTGCCAGCAGTTTAAATGGAGTGGATACCCAGTACTTC; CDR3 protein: CASSLNGVDTQYF
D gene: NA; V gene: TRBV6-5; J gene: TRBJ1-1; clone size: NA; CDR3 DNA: TGTGCCAGCAGCTACTCGGTCGTGGTAATGAACACTGAAGCTTTCTTT; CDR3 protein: CASSYSVVVMNTEAFF
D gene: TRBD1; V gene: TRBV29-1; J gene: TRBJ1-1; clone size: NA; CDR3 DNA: TGCAGCGTGTGTCCCAGGGGGCGGAATATTGAAGCTTTCTTT; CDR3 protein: CSVCPRGRNIEAFF
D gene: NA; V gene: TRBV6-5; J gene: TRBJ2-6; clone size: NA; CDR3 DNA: TGTGCCAGCCGACCCTGGGCAGGGCCCTTATCTGGGCCCAACGTCCTGACTTTC; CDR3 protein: CASRPWAGPLSGPNVLTF
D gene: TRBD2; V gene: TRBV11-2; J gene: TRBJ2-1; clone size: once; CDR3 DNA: TGTGCCAGCAGCCCAGGGACTAGCGGCTCTAGCTCCTACAATGAGCAGTTCTTC; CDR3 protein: CASSPGTSGSSSYNEQFF
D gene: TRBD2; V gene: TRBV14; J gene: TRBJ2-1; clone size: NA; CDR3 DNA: TGTGCAAGCAGCCCTCAGGGAGGGGCGGATGGGCAGTTCTTC; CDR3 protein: CASSPQGGADGQFF
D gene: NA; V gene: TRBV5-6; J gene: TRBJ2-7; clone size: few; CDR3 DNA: TGTGCCAGTAACTTGAAAGCGACCTACGAGCAGTACTTC; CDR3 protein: CASNLKATYEQYF
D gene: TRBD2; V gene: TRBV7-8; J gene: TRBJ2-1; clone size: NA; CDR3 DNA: TGTGCCAGCGGTCTGAGTAGCGGGAGGGTCGATGAGCAGTTCTTC; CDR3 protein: CASGLSSGRVDEQFF
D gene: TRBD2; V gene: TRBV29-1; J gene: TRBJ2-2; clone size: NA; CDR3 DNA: TGCAGCGTTGGGACTAGCGCAGAGAACACCGAGGAGCTGTTTTTT; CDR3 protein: CSVGTSAENTEELFF
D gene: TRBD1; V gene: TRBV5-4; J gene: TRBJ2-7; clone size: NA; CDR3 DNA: TGTGGCAGCAGCCCCAAAAGGACAGGGGGAGAGCATTACTTC; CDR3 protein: CGSSPKRTGGEHYF
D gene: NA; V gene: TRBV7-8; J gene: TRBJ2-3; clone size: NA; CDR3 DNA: TGTGCCAGCAGCTTATACGGGTCCCACACAGATACGCGGTATTTT; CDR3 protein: CASSLYGSHTDTRYF
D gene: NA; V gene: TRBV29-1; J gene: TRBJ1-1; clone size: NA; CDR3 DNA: TGCAGCGGTGAACCGGCTTGGGGGATGAACACTGAAGCTTTCTTT; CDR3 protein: CSGEPAWGMNTEAFF
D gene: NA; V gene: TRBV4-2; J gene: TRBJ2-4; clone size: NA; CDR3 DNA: TGTGCCAGCAACCAAGATCTGGATGTTCAGTACTTC; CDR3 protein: CASNQDLDVQYF
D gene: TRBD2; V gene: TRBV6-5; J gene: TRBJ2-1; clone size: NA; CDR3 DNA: TGTGTCAGCAGACCACCTGGACTAGCAGGGATCTACAATGAGCAGTTCTTC; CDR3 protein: CVSRPPGLAGIYNEQFF
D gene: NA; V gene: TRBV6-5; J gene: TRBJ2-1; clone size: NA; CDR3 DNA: TGTGCCAGCAGTAAATCTAGAGGGAGGGGGGGATACAATGAGCAGTTCTTC; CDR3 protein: CASSKSRGRGGYNEQFF
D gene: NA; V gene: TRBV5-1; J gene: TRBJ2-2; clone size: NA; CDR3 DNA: TGCACCAACAGCTTACATCACAGGACGAACACCGGGGGGCTGTTTTTT; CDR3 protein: CTNSLHHRTNTGGLFF
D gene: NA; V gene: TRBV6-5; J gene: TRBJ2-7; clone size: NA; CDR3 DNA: TGTGCCAGCAGGGGGACAAGCGAGTATGAGCAGTACTTC; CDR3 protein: CASRGTSEYEQYF
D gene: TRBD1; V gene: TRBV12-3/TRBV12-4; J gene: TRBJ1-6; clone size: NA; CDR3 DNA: TGTGCCAGCAGCTCCGGGACAGGGGATTTACCCTTCCACTTT; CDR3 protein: CASSSGTGDLPFHF
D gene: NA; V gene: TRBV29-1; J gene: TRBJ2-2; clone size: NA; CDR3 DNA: NA; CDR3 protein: CSVGRGTGKLFF
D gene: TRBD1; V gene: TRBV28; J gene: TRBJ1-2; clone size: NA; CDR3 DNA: TGTGCCAGCAGCCTACAGGGGGTAGAGGGCTACACATTC; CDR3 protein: CASSLQGVEGYTF
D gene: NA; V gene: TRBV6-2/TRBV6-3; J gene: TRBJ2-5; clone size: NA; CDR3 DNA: TGTGCCAGCAGACGGCCCGAGGCCCAACAAGAAACCCAGTACTTC; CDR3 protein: CASRRPEAQQETQYF
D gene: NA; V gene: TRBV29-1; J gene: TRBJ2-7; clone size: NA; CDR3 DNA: TGCAGCGCCATGAGATCTGGGACCAGCACTCCCTACGAGCACTACTTC; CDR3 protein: CSAMRSGTSTPYEHYF
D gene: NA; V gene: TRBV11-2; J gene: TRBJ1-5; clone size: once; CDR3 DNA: TGTGCCAGTAGCTTAGTAGGGGTAACAGGGAGGAATCAGCCCCAATATTTT; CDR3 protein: CASSLVGVTGRNQPQYF
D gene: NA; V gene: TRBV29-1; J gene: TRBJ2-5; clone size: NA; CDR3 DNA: TGCACTTGCCACGTCGGGGCGGGGCAAGAGACCCAGTACTTC; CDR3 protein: CTCHVGAGQETQYF
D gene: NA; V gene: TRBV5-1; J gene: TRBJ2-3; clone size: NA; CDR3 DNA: TGCGCCAGGAGCTTGAACGGGCATGCTAGCACAGATACGCAGTATTTT; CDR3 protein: CARSLNGHASTDTQYF